The 6 T cell receptor beta chains presented below share a single source sample, sequenced in a study of shared clonotypes between healthy human individuals. Only in-frame clones appear in the TCRdb table, and some are missing; sequencing was by immunoSEQ multiplex PCR. This sample has more than 2 million clones; 95% occur once, and the top ten carry around 0.13%. Sequenced material: naive CD4+ T cells sorted from blood. Subset of the sample: CD45RA+ positively selected. All receptors come from a man aged 18 to 30 in good health.

The chain employs TRBV6-6 and TRBJ1-4; D is unresolved. V was cut by 0 bases and J by 4 bases, with 6 bases left in between. The germline V gene has CDR1 MNHNY and CDR2 SVGAGI (reference sequence). The CDR3 extends over 14 amino acids. The DNA for the CDR3 is TGTGCCAGCAGTTACTCGGAACTTAATGAAAAACTGTTTTTT. Its protein is CASSYSELNEKLFF.

The J gene is TRBJ1-6, the V gene TRBV28, with D hard to call. CDR3 length: 15 residues. CDR1 is MDHEN, CDR2 SYDVKM, per germline. Between the trimmed V and J ends, which lost 3 bases and 10 bases, there was a span of 16 bases. In DNA form, the CDR3 reads TGTGCCAGCAGTTTCGACTTGAACCGGGAATCACCCCTCCACTTT. Translation gives CASSFDLNRESPLHF. Using reference TRBV28 and TRBJ1-6 for the parts outside the CDR3, the full variable domain is DVKVTQSSRYLVKRTGEKVFLECVQDMDHENMFWYRQDPGLGLRLIYFSYDVKMKEKGDIPEGYSVSREKKERFSLILESASTNQTSMYLCASSFDLNRESPLHFGNGTRLTVT.

The chain couples TRBV29-1 to TRBJ2-7; weak D call: TRBD1 (6 bases). Germline V gene sequence: CDR1 SQVTM, CDR2 ANQGSEA. V lost 2 bases and J lost 9, with 17 bases in between. The CDR3 is 13 amino acids. CDR3 sequence reads: CSVEHVRGTVQYF. CDR3 sequence (DNA): TGCAGCGTTGAACACGTCAGGGGCACAGTGCAGTACTTC.

V is TRBV10-3 and J is TRBJ1-1; no clear D. The V and J ends lost 2 bases and 1 base respectively, with 14 bases between them. Germline-derived CDR1 and CDR2 are ENHRY and SYGVKD. This CDR3 is 16 amino acids long. The CDR3 coding sequence is TGTGCCATCAGTGAGCCCTCCAGAAAGGGGAACACTGAAGCTTTCTTT. Amino acids: CAISEPSRKGNTEAFF.

J is TRBJ2-7 and V is TRBV7-2; TRBD2 matches at 7 bases. Germline CDR1 is SGHTA and CDR2 is FQGNSA. The junction had 21 bases not matched to a gene; V was cut back by 6 bases and J by 4 bases. The CDR3 totals 18 residues. In DNA, the CDR3 is TGTGCCAGCAGTAGTCCAGCGGGAAAAGTTTGGGTATCGTACGAGCAGTACTTC. Translation gives CASSSPAGKVWVSYEQYF.

The V gene is TRBV7-2, the J gene TRBJ2-1; 10 bases agree with TRBD2. Per germline, CDR1 SGHTA and CDR2 FQGNSA. The trim removed 6 bases at V and 9 bases at J, leaving 8 bases unmatched. The CDR3 has 14 amino acids. CDR3 residues: CASRPGLAFPEQFF. In DNA, the CDR3 is TGTGCCAGCAGGCCGGGACTAGCGTTTCCTGAGCAGTTCTTC.